The 26 T cell receptor beta chains given below trace back to one sample, sequenced in a study of beta chain features in type 1 diabetes. General observations from the study: Shorter TCRB CDR3s, moderately but significantly so, were found in Type 1 diabetes patients in all four CD4+ subsets.

The study reverse transcribed the entire isolated RNA, so it sequenced expressed TCRB transcripts. Repertoires were generated with immunoSEQ multiplex PCR, while TCRdb's copy carries only in-frame clones and drops some. The data contain nearly 350,000 clones, approximately 10% of them singletons. No antigen has been identified for these receptors. Specimen: central memory CD4+ T cells from blood. The receptor set was obtained from a man younger than 40 with type 1 diabetes.

V usage is TRBV9 and J usage is TRBJ2-7; D may match TRBD1 or TRBD2 (6 bases each). V dropped 2 bases and J dropped 2 bases, with 14 bases sitting between them. The V gene's germline CDR1 is SGDLS and CDR2 YYNGEE. The length of the CDR3 is 15 residues. CDR3 nucleotide sequence: TGTGCCAGCAGCGTTTCGGCAGGGGAGGCCTACGAGCAGTACTTC. Translated, it gives CASSVSAGEAYEQYF.

This clone was seen only a few times. This rearrangement joins TRBV4-3 to TRBJ2-1, with TRBD2 as a possible D gene (6 bases). Germline CDR1 reads LGHNA; CDR2 reads YSLEER. Trimming cost V 0 bases and J 4 bases, with 13 bases left between them. This CDR3 contains 16 residues. This chain's CDR3 is CASSQDLARSYNEQFF. Written as DNA, the CDR3 is TGCGCCAGCAGCCAAGATCTAGCGCGCTCATACAATGAGCAGTTCTTC.

This clone occurred a few times. This chain links TRBV2 with TRBJ1-2; 9 bases match TRBD1. Germline trimming cut 5 bases from V and 8 bases from J; bases unmatched to any gene: 12. The CDR3 covers 15 residues. Germline V gene data show CDR1 as SNHLY and CDR2 as FYNNEI. The CDR3 DNA reads as TGTGCCAGCAGTACCCCGGGACAGGGATCGGGAGGCTACACCTTC. Translated: CASSTPGQGSGGYTF.

For the CDR3, the DNA is TGTGCCAGCAGGCAGTCATCCGATACGCAGTATTTT. Its translation: CASRQSSDTQYF. V usage is TRBV6-6 and J usage is TRBJ2-3; D call uncertain. Germline values: CDR1 MNHNY, CDR2 SVGAGI (reference sequence). This CDR3 comprises 12 residues. V lost 6 bases and J lost 6, with 10 bases in between.

CDR3 in DNA: TGTGCCAGCAGCACTGGACTAGCGGGGGGGCCCGCTCTCACAGATACGCAGTATTTT. It codes for CASSTGLAGGPALTDTQYF. V and J are TRBV9 and TRBJ2-3, with 15 bases that match TRBD2. The CDR3 is 19 amino acids. V shed 4 bases, J shed 2 bases, and the junction held 11 bases outside the gene matches. In germline, CDR1 is SGDLS, CDR2 YYNGEE.

V is TRBV13 and J is TRBJ2-2; D is unclear. Trimming shortened V by 0 bases and J by 6 bases, and 2 bases separated the two germline ends. The CDR3 runs 12 residues. CDR1 and CDR2 from the germline V gene are PRHDT and FYEKMQ (reference sequence). CDR3 region: CASSLGPGELFF. CDR3 nucleotides: TGTGCCAGCAGCTTAGGTCCCGGGGAGCTGTTTTTT.

This clone was found a few times. J is TRBJ1-5 and V is TRBV7-9, with 11 bases lining up with TRBD1. CDR1 is SEHNR, CDR2 FQNEAQ, per germline (reference sequence). This CDR3 is 17 amino acids long. V dropped 4 bases and J dropped 2; count of bases not matched to a gene: 7. The CDR3 DNA reads TGTGCCAGCAGCTCCGGACAGGGGGCGTCGGGCAATCAGCCCCAGCATTTT. As protein: CASSSGQGASGNQPQHF.

This chain uses TRBV4-3 with TRBJ2-1; 8 bases are a match to TRBD1. The CDR3 spans 18 residues. Germline CDR1 LGHNA, CDR2 YSLEER. Trimming at V came to 0 bases and at J to 4 bases, leaving 11 bases not matched to a gene. The CDR3 sequence is CASSQELPDRAFYNEQFF. CDR3 DNA: TGCGCCAGCAGCCAAGAGTTGCCGGACAGGGCATTTTACAATGAGCAGTTCTTC.

This sequence joins TRBV5-1 and TRBJ2-5; 9 bases map to TRBD2. J gave up 1 base and V 1 base, and 11 bases lay outside the gene matches. CDR1 and CDR2 from the germline V gene are SGHRS and YFSETQ. There are 18 residues in the CDR3. CDR3 amino acids: CASSLSPASGALQETQYF. Here the CDR3 DNA reads TGCGCCAGCAGCTTGAGTCCGGCTAGCGGGGCACTCCAAGAGACCCAGTACTTC.

The sample holds a few counts of this clone. CDR3 protein: CASSLLQGSTEAFF. CDR3 bases: TGTGCCAGCAGCCTCTTACAGGGAAGCACTGAAGCTTTCTTT. The chain employs TRBV28 and TRBJ1-1, with a tentative D call TRBD1 (6 bases). There are 14 residues in the CDR3. Looked up from germline, CDR1 is MDHEN and CDR2 is SYDVKM. The germline V and J ends were trimmed by 6 bases and 4 bases, with 15 bases remaining between them.

Notes on this clone: This CDR3 fails to terminate in the conserved phenylalanine or tryptophan, so it likely reflects a read error. The chain is built from TRBV9 and TRBJ2-7; either TRBD1 or TRBD2 may fit D (5 bases each). From germline, CDR1 is SGDLS and CDR2 YYNGEE. There are 14 residues in the CDR3. V was clipped by 4 bases and J by 2 bases, with 13 bases between them. The DNA of the CDR3 is TGTGCCAGCAGCAGAGGGGCAAACACCTACGAGCAGTACCTC. As protein: CASSRGANTYEQYL.

The chain joins TRBV21-1 to TRBJ2-2; the table's D call of TRBD2 was not tested on the DNA. TRBV21-1 is labeled a pseudogene. This CDR3 is 20 amino acids long. CDR3 amino acids: CASIPPSGGPPFANTGELFF. CDR3 DNA sequence: TGTGCCAGCATTCCTCCCAGCGGGGGGCCACCGTTCGCGAACACCGGGGAGCTGTTTTTT.

In its sample, this clone was seen a few times. The chain has TRBV19 and TRBJ2-5; no reliable D call. Trimming removed 5 bases from V and 5 bases from J, with 12 bases in between. CDR3 length equals 13 residues. Per germline, CDR1 LNHDA and CDR2 SQIVND (reference sequence). The CDR3 region is CASSPANRETQYF. The CDR3 nucleotides are TGTGCCAGTAGTCCGGCAAATCGGGAGACCCAGTACTTC.

Only a few counts were recorded for this clone. The chain is built from TRBV7-9 and TRBJ2-7; D unresolved. Trimming removed 5 bases at V and 2 bases at J, with 7 bases between. From germline, CDR1 is SEHNR and CDR2 FQNEAQ (reference sequence). The CDR3 length is 12 residues. CDR3 amino acids: CASSKVTYEQYF. The CDR3 DNA sequence: TGTGCCAGCAGCAAAGTAACCTACGAGCAGTACTTC.

This chain joins TRBV7-2 and TRBJ1-1; D unclear. The CDR3 runs 11 residues. The germline V and J ends were trimmed by 7 bases and 4 bases, with 7 bases remaining between them. Germline assignment: CDR1 SGHTA and CDR2 FQGNSA. The CDR3 sequence is CASTPGTEAFF. DNA of the CDR3: TGTGCCAGCACCCCGGGCACTGAAGCTTTCTTT.

In DNA, the CDR3 is TGTGCCAGCACGGGACAGGGATCGAACACTGAAGCTTTCTTT. Translated, it gives CASTGQGSNTEAFF. The chain employs TRBV2 and TRBJ1-1; 9 nucleotides agree with TRBD1. The V gene end was trimmed by 7 bases and the J gene end by 1 base; junction bases not matched to a gene: 4. The CDR3 contains 14 residues. Germline CDR1 SNHLY, CDR2 FYNNEI.

This clone was detected a few times. Other DNA sequences within the sample encode an identical CDR3. The chain is built from TRBV30 and TRBJ2-1; either TRBD1 or TRBD2 may fit D (6 bases each). Germline V gives CDR1 GTSNPN, CDR2 SVGIG (reference sequence). This CDR3 comprises 11 residues. Trimming took 0 bases from V and 10 from J, leaving 7 bases between them. CDR3 sequence: CAWSVGGEQFF. CDR3 bases: TGTGCCTGGAGTGTAGGGGGGGAGCAGTTCTTC.

The V gene is TRBV6-6, the J gene TRBJ2-7; tentative D call: TRBD1 (6 bases). Germline assignment: CDR1 MNHNY and CDR2 SVGAGI (reference sequence). This CDR3 comprises 12 residues. Here the CDR3 DNA reads TGTGCGTTTGGCAGGGGTTCCTACGAGCAGTACTTC. Amino acid sequence: CAFGRGSYEQYF.

The chain combines TRBV27 with TRBJ1-2; D perhaps matches TRBD1 (5 bases). Germline V gene lookup returns CDR1 MNHEY and CDR2 SMNVEV (reference sequence). V dropped 2 bases and J dropped 4 bases, with 8 bases sitting between them. The CDR3 is made up of 13 amino acids. CDR3 sequence: CASSLKGTYGYTF. The CDR3 DNA reads TGTGCCAGCAGTTTAAAGGGGACCTATGGCTACACCTTC.

This chain links TRBV5-4 with TRBJ2-3; TRBD2 matches 10 bases. Germline CDR1 and CDR2: SGHNT and YYREEE (reference sequence). V was pared by 0 bases and J by 1 base, with 11 bases of the junction left unmatched. CDR3 size: 19 residues. CDR3 nucleotide sequence: TGTGCCAGCAGCTTGGCCGGGAGCGGGGGGGCCATTGGCACAGATACGCAGTATTTT. Translation gives CASSLAGSGGAIGTDTQYF.

The chain has TRBV7-9 and TRBJ2-5; D may be TRBD1 (6 bases). The ends were cut back, 5 bases at V and 4 bases at J, with 11 bases in the middle. The V gene's germline CDR1 is SEHNR and CDR2 FQNEAQ (reference sequence). The CDR3 covers 13 residues. CDR3 sequence: CASSALQGETQYF. CDR3 bases: TGTGCCAGCAGCGCCCTACAGGGAGAGACCCAGTACTTC.

V is TRBV9 and J is TRBJ1-1; D is perhaps TRBD1 (5 bases). The CDR3 length is 12 residues. Looked up from germline, CDR1 is SGDLS and CDR2 is YYNGEE. With 0 bases removed from V and 8 bases from J, the gap between germline ends came to 8 bases. The CDR3 DNA sequence: TGTGCCAGCAGCGTAGGAAGGGGCGAAGCTTTCTTT. Translation gives CASSVGRGEAFF.

This clone was detected a few times. The chain is built from TRBV19 and TRBJ2-6; weak D call: TRBD2 (5 bases). CDR1 and CDR2 (germline): LNHDA, SQIVND (reference sequence). The CDR3 sequence is 17 residues long. V lost 0 bases to trimming and J lost 2 bases, with 11 bases between them. CDR3 residues: CASSIDLRAPGANVLTF. The DNA for the CDR3 is TGTGCCAGTAGTATAGATTTGAGGGCCCCTGGGGCCAACGTCCTGACTTTC.

The chain carries TRBV6-5 and TRBJ1-2, with TRBD1 identical over 7 bases. The CDR3 is made up of 14 amino acids. J gave up 4 bases and V 2 bases, and 4 bases lay outside the gene matches. Germline CDR1 and CDR2: MNHEY and SVGAGI. This CDR3 is CASSYTGQLYGYTF. The DNA for the CDR3 is TGTGCCAGCAGTTACACGGGACAGCTCTATGGCTACACCTTC.

This sequence joins TRBV7-2 and TRBJ2-1, with TRBD2 identical over 9 bases. Germline CDR1 reads SGHTA; CDR2 reads FQGNSA. The J segment lost 2 bases and the V segment lost 5 bases, leaving 7 bases of the junction unmatched. The CDR3 has 16 amino acids. The CDR3 DNA reads TGTGCCAGCAGCAGAATACTAGCGGGTCCCTACAATGAGCAGTTCTTC. Translating it yields CASSRILAGPYNEQFF. Full variable domain (outside the CDR3, taken from reference TRBV7-2 and TRBJ2-1): GAGVSQSPSNKVTEKGKDVELRCDPISGHTALYWYRQSLGQGLEFLIYFQGNSAPDKSGLPSDRFSAERTGGSVSTLTIQRTQQEDSAVYLCASSRILAGPYNEQFFGPGTRLTVL.

CDR3 residues: CSAETGGTQYF. The CDR3 DNA sequence: TGCAGTGCTGAGACGGGGGGGACCCAGTACTTC. The chain couples TRBV20-1 to TRBJ2-5; 7 bases match TRBD2. V dropped 5 bases and J dropped 7; count of bases not matched to a gene: 4. The CDR3 is 11 amino acids. The V gene's germline CDR1 is DFQATT and CDR2 SNEGSKA (reference sequence).